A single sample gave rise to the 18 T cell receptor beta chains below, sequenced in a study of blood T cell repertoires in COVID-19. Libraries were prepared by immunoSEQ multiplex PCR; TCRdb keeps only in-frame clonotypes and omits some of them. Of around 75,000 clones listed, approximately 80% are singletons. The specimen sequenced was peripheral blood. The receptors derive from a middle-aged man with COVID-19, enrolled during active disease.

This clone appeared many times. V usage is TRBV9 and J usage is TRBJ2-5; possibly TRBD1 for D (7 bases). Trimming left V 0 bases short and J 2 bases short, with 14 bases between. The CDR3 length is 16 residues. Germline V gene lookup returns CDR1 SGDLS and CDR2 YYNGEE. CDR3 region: CASSVGGRGDQETQYF. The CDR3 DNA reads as TGTGCCAGCAGCGTAGGTGGCAGGGGGGATCAAGAGACCCAGTACTTC.

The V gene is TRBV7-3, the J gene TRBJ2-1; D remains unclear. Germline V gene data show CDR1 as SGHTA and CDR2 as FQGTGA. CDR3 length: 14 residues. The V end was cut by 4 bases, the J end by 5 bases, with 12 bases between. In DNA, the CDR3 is TGTGCCAGCAGCTCCCCGGGTCCCAACAATGAGCAGTTCTTC. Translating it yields CASSSPGPNNEQFF.

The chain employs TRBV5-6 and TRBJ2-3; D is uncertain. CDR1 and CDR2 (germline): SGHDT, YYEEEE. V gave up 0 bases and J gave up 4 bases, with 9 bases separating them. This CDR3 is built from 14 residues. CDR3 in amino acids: CASSLVPGADTQYF. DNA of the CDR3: TGTGCCAGCAGCTTGGTCCCAGGCGCAGATACGCAGTATTTT.

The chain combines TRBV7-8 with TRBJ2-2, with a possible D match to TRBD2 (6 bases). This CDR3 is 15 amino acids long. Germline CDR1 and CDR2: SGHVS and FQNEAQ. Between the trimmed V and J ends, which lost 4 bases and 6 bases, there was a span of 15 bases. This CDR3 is CASSSTRDSPGELFF. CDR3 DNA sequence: TGTGCCAGCAGCTCCACCCGGGACTCCCCCGGGGAGCTGTTTTTT.

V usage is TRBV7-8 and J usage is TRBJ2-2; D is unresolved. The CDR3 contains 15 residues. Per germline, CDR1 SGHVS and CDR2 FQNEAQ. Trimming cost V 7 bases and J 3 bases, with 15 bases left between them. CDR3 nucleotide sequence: TGTGCCAGCACCGAGCAGACAAGTTACACCGGGGAGCTGTTTTTT. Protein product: CASTEQTSYTGELFF.

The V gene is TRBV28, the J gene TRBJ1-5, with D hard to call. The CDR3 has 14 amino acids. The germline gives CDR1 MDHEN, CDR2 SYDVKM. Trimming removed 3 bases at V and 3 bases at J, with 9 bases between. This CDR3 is CASSLIRYNQPQHF. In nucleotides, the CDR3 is TGTGCCAGCAGTTTGATCCGGTACAATCAGCCCCAGCATTTT.

The CDR3 spells CASNLSGGNEQFF. In DNA, the CDR3 is TGTGCCAGCAATCTTTCAGGGGGAAATGAGCAGTTCTTC. The chain combines TRBV12-3 or TRBV12-4 with TRBJ2-1, with 7 nucleotides matching TRBD1. There are 13 residues in the CDR3. V shed 7 bases and J 7 bases; nucleotides not matched to a gene: 7.

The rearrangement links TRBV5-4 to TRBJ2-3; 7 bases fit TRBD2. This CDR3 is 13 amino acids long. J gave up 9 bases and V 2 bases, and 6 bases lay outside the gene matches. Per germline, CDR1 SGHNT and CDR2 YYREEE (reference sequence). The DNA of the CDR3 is TGTGCCAGCAGCTTTATTGACGGGGGGACGCAGTATTTT. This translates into CASSFIDGGTQYF.

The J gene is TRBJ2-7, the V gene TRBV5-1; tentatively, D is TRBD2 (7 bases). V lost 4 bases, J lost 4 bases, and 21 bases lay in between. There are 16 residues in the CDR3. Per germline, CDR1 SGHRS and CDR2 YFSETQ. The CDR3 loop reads CASSLNDGGRGYEQYF. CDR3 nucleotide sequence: TGCGCCAGCAGCCTCAACGACGGGGGGCGAGGTTACGAGCAGTACTTC.

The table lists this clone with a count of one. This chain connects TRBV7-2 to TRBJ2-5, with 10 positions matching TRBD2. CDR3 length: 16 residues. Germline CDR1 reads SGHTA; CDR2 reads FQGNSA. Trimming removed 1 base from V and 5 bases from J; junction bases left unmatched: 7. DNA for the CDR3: TGTGCCAGCAGCTTAGTCGGCCTAGCGGGAGTGGAGACCCAGTACTTC. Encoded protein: CASSLVGLAGVETQYF.

The CDR3 bases are TGTGCCATCACCCCAACAGGGGAGAGAGGGAACACTGAAGCTTTCTTT. This codes for CAITPTGERGNTEAFF. The chain links TRBV10-3 to TRBJ1-1; 7 bases line up with TRBD1. The CDR3 has 16 residues. Germline loops: CDR1 ENHRY, CDR2 SYGVKD. J lost 1 base, V lost 7 bases, and 12 bases had no gene match.

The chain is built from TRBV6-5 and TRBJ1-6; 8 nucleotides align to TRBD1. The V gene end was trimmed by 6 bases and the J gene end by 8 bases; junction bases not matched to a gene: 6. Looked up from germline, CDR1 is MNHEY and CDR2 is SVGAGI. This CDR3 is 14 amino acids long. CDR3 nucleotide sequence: TGTGCCAGCAGCAGGGGGCAAAGGGATTCACCCCTCCACTTT. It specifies CASSRGQRDSPLHF.

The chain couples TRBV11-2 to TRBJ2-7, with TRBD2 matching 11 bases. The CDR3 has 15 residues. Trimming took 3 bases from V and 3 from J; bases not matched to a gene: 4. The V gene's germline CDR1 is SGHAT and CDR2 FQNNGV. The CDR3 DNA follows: TGTGCCAGCAGCTTTACTAGCGGGAGAATCTACGAGCAGTACTTC. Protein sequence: CASSFTSGRIYEQYF.

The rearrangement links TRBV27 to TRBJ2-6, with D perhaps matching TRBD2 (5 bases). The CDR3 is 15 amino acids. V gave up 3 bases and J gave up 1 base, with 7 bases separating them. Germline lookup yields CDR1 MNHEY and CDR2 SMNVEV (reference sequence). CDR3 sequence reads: CASSFRGSGANVLTF. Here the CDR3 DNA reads TGTGCCAGCAGTTTCCGGGGATCTGGGGCCAACGTCCTGACTTTC.

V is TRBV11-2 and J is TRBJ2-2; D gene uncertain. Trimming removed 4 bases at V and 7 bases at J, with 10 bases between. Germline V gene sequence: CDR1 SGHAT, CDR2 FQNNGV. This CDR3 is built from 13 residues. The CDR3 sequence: CASSSLVGGELFF. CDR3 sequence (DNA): TGTGCCAGCAGCTCCCTAGTTGGCGGGGAGCTGTTTTTT.

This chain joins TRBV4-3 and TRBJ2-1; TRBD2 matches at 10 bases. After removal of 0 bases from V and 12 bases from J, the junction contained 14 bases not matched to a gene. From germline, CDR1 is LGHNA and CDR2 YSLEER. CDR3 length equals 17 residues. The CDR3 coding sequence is TGCGCCAGCAGCCAAGATCTTGGCCTAGCGGGGGCCGGGGGGCAGTTCTTC. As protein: CASSQDLGLAGAGGQFF.

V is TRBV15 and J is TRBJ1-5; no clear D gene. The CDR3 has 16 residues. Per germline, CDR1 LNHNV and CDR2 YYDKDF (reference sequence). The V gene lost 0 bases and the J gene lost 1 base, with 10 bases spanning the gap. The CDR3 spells CATSRDPGGSNQPQHF. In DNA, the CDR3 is TGTGCCACCAGCAGAGATCCCGGCGGAAGCAATCAGCCCCAGCATTTT.

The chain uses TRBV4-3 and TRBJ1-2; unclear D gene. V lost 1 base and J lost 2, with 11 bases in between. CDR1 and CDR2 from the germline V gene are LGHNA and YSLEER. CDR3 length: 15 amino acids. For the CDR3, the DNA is TGCGCCAGCAGCCAAGGGACTGATAGAAACTATGGCTACACCTTC. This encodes CASSQGTDRNYGYTF.